A single sample gave rise to the 3 T cell receptor beta chains below, sequenced in a study of T cells in Graves' hyperthyroidism and ophthalmopathy. RNA transcripts gave rise to amplified TCR beta CDR3 regions. The HTBI set primed first-round TCR CDR3 RT-PCR. Via MiXCR, TCRdb re-called the multiplex PCR reads, giving one row per CDR3 protein. The sample comprises nearly 750,000 distinct CDR3 sequences, approximately 36% of which are singletons, and roughly 30% rests with the top ten. Sequences were obtained from blood. Every receptor here comes from a woman aged 40 to 50 with Graves' hyperthyroidism.

The rearrangement joins TRBV6-5 to TRBJ1-1, with D perhaps TRBD1 (6 bases). From germline, CDR1 is MNHEY and CDR2 SVGAGI. Trimming shortened V by 2 bases and J by 4 bases, and 11 bases separated the two germline ends. This CDR3 is built from 14 residues. CDR3 bases: TGTGCCAGCAGTTACACAGGGATTGGCACTGAAGCTTTCTTT. This codes for CASSYTGIGTEAFF.

This chain's CDR3 is CASSFRGVGAGTGTEAFF. In nucleotides, the CDR3 is TGTGCCAGCAGCTTTAGAGGGGTGGGCGCTGGGACCGGCACTGAAGCTTTCTTT. The chain recombines TRBV7-2 with TRBJ1-1; possibly TRBD1 for D (5 bases). V dropped 3 bases and J dropped 4 bases, with 24 bases sitting between them. In germline, CDR1 is SGHTA, CDR2 FQGNSA. This CDR3 spans 18 amino acids.

The table lists this clonotype with many counts. The J gene is TRBJ1-2, the V gene TRBV7-2; 7 bases align to TRBD1. Losses at the gene ends were 5 bases for V and 8 bases for J; bases not matched to a gene: 20. CDR1 is SGHTA, CDR2 FQGNSA, per germline. The CDR3 is made up of 17 amino acids. The CDR3 DNA is TGTGCCAGCAGCCGAAAAGGGGGCGAGATTGTTTCTGGAGGCTACACCTTC. Residues: CASSRKGGEIVSGGYTF.